The 2 T cell receptor beta chains listed next were all sequenced from one sample in a study of Tregs in tolerant kidney transplant recipients. Clones were read by immunoSEQ multiplex PCR, and TCRdb kept only the in-frame ones, dropping some. The data show fewer than 65,000 clones, 70% to 90% seen once. The specimen comprised Tregs from blood, sampled before the transplant. The receptors were sampled from a human donor who received a combined kidney and bone marrow transplant.

The chain carries TRBV4-1 and TRBJ2-5, with TRBD2 matching over 11 bases. The CDR3 spans 17 residues. Per germline, CDR1 MGHRA and CDR2 YSYEKL. The trim removed 2 bases at V and 2 bases at J, leaving 7 bases unmatched. CDR3 residues: CASSQLTSGGFQETQYF. The CDR3 bases are TGCGCCAGCAGCCAACTTACTAGCGGGGGTTTTCAAGAGACCCAGTACTTC.

The chain recombines TRBV5-1 with TRBJ1-1; TRBD1 matches 7 bases. Germline V gives CDR1 SGHRS, CDR2 YFSETQ. The CDR3 spans 13 residues. The ends lost 0 bases at V and 10 bases at J; junction bases unmatched: 6. The CDR3 here is CASSLAPGDRAFF. The CDR3 DNA reads as TGCGCCAGCAGCTTGGCCCCGGGGGACAGAGCTTTCTTT.